The 26 T cell receptor beta chains presented below share a single source sample, sequenced in a study of blood T cell repertoires in COVID-19. The method was immunoSEQ multiplex PCR; TCRdb's version includes in-frame clones alone and lacks a portion of them. The sample includes about 180,000 clones, about 86% of them seen just once. Source material: peripheral blood. The origin of the receptors is a man in his forties or fifties with active or convalescent COVID-19.

This rearrangement joins TRBV9 to TRBJ2-7; 8 positions agree with TRBD1. The J segment lost 7 bases and the V segment lost 3 bases, leaving 12 bases of the junction unmatched. From germline, CDR1 is SGDLS and CDR2 YYNGEE. The CDR3 is 15 amino acids. CDR3 region: CASSADWQGAGEQYF. CDR3 DNA: TGTGCCAGCAGCGCTGATTGGCAGGGGGCAGGGGAGCAGTACTTC. Looking up the rest from reference TRBV9 and TRBJ2-7 gives the full variable domain: DSGVTQTPKHLITATGQRVTLRCSPRSGDLSVYWYQQSLDQGLQFLIQYYNGEERAKGNILERFSAQQFPDLHSELNLSSLELGDSALYFCASSADWQGAGEQYFGPGTRLTVT.

This clone has only a few counts. The chain recombines TRBV30 with TRBJ2-5; the D is unclear. CDR3 length: 16 amino acids. Germline V lookup: CDR1 GTSNPN, CDR2 SVGIG (reference sequence). V was cut by 0 bases and J by 3 bases, with 17 bases left in between. This CDR3 reads CAWSVPRRRGKETQYF. CDR3 bases: TGTGCCTGGAGTGTACCGCGAAGACGAGGAAAAGAGACCCAGTACTTC.

The V and J genes are TRBV24-1 and TRBJ1-2; 10 bases fit TRBD1. Germline loops: CDR1 KGHDR, CDR2 SFDVKD. The V segment lost 4 bases and the J segment 7 bases; nucleotides outside the gene matches: 8. The CDR3 runs to 15 residues. CDR3 nucleotides: TGTGCCACCAGTGACCAGACAGGGGGCGCGATTGGCTACACCTTC. Translated: CATSDQTGGAIGYTF.

Regarding this clone: The junction departs from germline at one end; a sequencing error may be responsible. The genes are TRBV6-4 and TRBJ1-5; unclear D gene. This CDR3 comprises 10 residues. CDR1 is MRHNA and CDR2 is SNTAGT in the germline V gene. CDR3 protein: CGKINQPQHF. The DNA of the CDR3 is TGCGGGAAGATCAATCAGCCCCAGCATTTT.

The CDR3 DNA sequence: TGCAGCGTTTCGACAGGGCCCGGGGAGCTGTTTTTT. Translating it yields CSVSTGPGELFF. The chain recombines TRBV29-1 with TRBJ2-2; 7 nucleotides align to TRBD1. With 5 bases clipped from V and 6 bases from J, the junction kept 3 bases outside the gene matches. The CDR3 length is 12 residues. Germline V gene sequence: CDR1 SQVTM, CDR2 ANQGSEA.

The chain recombines TRBV7-9 with TRBJ2-7, with TRBD1 identical over 9 bases. The CDR3 runs to 14 residues. J lost 3 bases, V lost 7 bases, and 7 bases had no gene match. Germline V gene data show CDR1 as SEHNR and CDR2 as FQNEAQ (reference sequence). The CDR3 bases are TGTGCCAGCATCCCGGGACAGGGAGTCTACGAGCAGTACTTC. Protein product: CASIPGQGVYEQYF.

The V call is TRBV30, the J call TRBJ1-6, with a weak D call TRBD1 (6 bases). With 3 bases removed from V and 5 bases from J, the gap between germline ends came to 14 bases. This CDR3 region has 15 residues. Germline loops: CDR1 GTSNPN, CDR2 SVGIG (reference sequence). CDR3 DNA: TGTGCCTGGAGCCCGCCGACAGGAAATAATTCACCCCTCCACTTT. This codes for CAWSPPTGNNSPLHF.

The chain is built from TRBV4-3 and TRBJ2-2, with a possible D match to TRBD2 (6 bases). V lost 0 bases and J 0 bases, leaving 17 bases between the germline ends. Germline loops: CDR1 LGHNA, CDR2 YSLEER. The CDR3 is 19 amino acids. The CDR3 bases are TGCGCCAGCAGCCAAGAACCGATTGGGACTGCCGCGAACACCGGGGAGCTGTTTTTT. Amino acid sequence: CASSQEPIGTAANTGELFF.

This clone showed up just a few times. The rearrangement joins TRBV3-1 (or the pseudogene TRBV3-2) to TRBJ2-3, with TRBD2 matching over 9 bases. Trimming at V came to 11 bases and at J to 1 base, leaving 10 bases not matched to a gene. CDR3 length: 15 residues. From germline, CDR1 is LGHDT and CDR2 YNNKEL (reference sequence). DNA for the CDR3: TGTGCCGTTGGGACTAGCCGGACTGGCACAGATACGCAGTATTTT. This sequence encodes CAVGTSRTGTDTQYF.

The chain links TRBV5-6 to TRBJ2-7, with D possibly TRBD2 on 6 matching bases. The CDR3 is 14 residues long. V lost 3 bases, J lost 2 bases, and 12 bases lay in between. CDR1 and CDR2 (germline): SGHDT, YYEEEE. The CDR3 DNA reads TGTGCCAGCAGCTGGGGACTCCCACCCTACGAGCAGTACTTC. Translated, it gives CASSWGLPPYEQYF.

This CDR3 is CASSLSGGMNTEAFF. The CDR3 bases are TGTGCCAGCAGCTTATCGGGGGGGATGAACACTGAAGCTTTCTTT. The rearrangement uses TRBV7-9 and TRBJ1-1, with D perhaps TRBD1 (5 bases). Germline V lookup: CDR1 SEHNR, CDR2 FQNEAQ (reference sequence). Trimming cost V 2 bases and J 0 bases, with 10 bases left between them. The CDR3 contains 15 residues.

The V and J genes are TRBV11-2 and TRBJ2-1; weak D call: TRBD2 (5 bases). The CDR3 is made up of 12 amino acids. Trimming took off 5 bases at V and 9 bases at J, with 11 bases between the two ends. Looked up from germline, CDR1 is SGHAT and CDR2 is FQNNGV. The CDR3 protein is CASSHVRGEQFF. CDR3 bases: TGTGCCAGCAGCCACGTCCGGGGTGAGCAGTTCTTC.

The chain combines TRBV12-5 with TRBJ1-2; no clear D. Deletions cut 8 bases from V and 7 bases from J, with 20 bases between. This CDR3 region has 14 residues. Germline V gives CDR1 LGHNT, CDR2 FRNRAP. The DNA for the CDR3 is TGTGCTAGTATCCGGCAGACTGATGGAACTGGCTACACCTTC. Protein product: CASIRQTDGTGYTF.

The rearrangement joins TRBV7-7 to TRBJ2-3; 8 bases line up with TRBD1. The V segment lost 5 bases and the J segment 0 bases; nucleotides outside the gene matches: 7. The germline V gene has CDR1 SSHAT and CDR2 FNYEAQ (reference sequence). This CDR3 comprises 16 residues. CDR3 nucleotide sequence: TGTGCCAGCAGCACTGGGACAGGATATAGCACAGATACGCAGTATTTT. Protein: CASSTGTGYSTDTQYF. The complete variable domain, with remaining parts taken from reference TRBV7-7 and TRBJ2-3, reads GAGVSQSPRYKVTKRGQDVTLRCDPISSHATLYWYQQALGQGPEFLTYFNYEAQPDKSGLPSDRFSAERPEGSISTLTIQRTEQRDSAMYRCASSTGTGYSTDTQYFGPGTRLTVL.

The rearrangement links TRBV19 to TRBJ2-7, with D perhaps matching TRBD2 (6 bases). Germline CDR1 and CDR2: LNHDA and SQIVND (reference sequence). This CDR3 region has 15 residues. V was trimmed by 3 bases and J by 3 bases, leaving 15 bases between them. CDR3 region: CASSIGDLGLYEQYF. The CDR3 DNA sequence: TGTGCCAGTAGTATCGGGGACTTGGGGCTCTACGAGCAGTACTTC.

The V gene is TRBV18, the J gene TRBJ1-3; 9 positions match TRBD1. This CDR3 is built from 17 residues. Looked up from germline, CDR1 is KGHSH and CDR2 is LQKENI. V lost 3 bases to trimming and J lost 2 bases; unmatched junction nucleotides: 8. CDR3 nucleotides: TGTGCCAGCTCACCCGTTCTGGGACAGGGCACTGGAAACACCATATATTTT. It is translated as CASSPVLGQGTGNTIYF.

The genes are TRBV7-9 and TRBJ1-1; perhaps TRBD1 as D (6 bases). Per the germline V gene, CDR1 is SEHNR and CDR2 is FQNEAQ (reference sequence). The CDR3 covers 13 residues. V was cut by 1 base and J by 6 bases, with 9 bases left in between. CDR3 region: CASSLDRVSEAFF. The CDR3 nucleotides read TGTGCCAGCAGCTTAGACAGGGTTTCTGAAGCTTTCTTT.

This chain uses TRBV12-3 or TRBV12-4 with TRBJ2-7, with a possible D match to TRBD1 (6 bases). V was cut by 7 bases and J by 0 bases, with 7 bases left in between. The CDR3 length is 12 residues. The CDR3 nucleotides are TGTGCCAGCACCAGGGGCTCCTACGAGCAGTACTTC. Translated, it gives CASTRGSYEQYF.

The chain employs TRBV6-5 and TRBJ1-4; 9 positions agree with TRBD1. V shed 6 bases and J 7 bases; nucleotides not matched to a gene: 9. This CDR3 comprises 15 residues. Germline V gene data show CDR1 as MNHEY and CDR2 as SVGAGI. CDR3 sequence: CASSRQGGGGEKLFF. In DNA form, the CDR3 reads TGTGCCAGCAGCCGACAGGGGGGGGGTGGTGAAAAACTGTTTTTT.

J is TRBJ2-3 and V is TRBV19, with D perhaps TRBD1 (6 bases). Germline V lookup: CDR1 LNHDA, CDR2 SQIVND (reference sequence). CDR3 size: 13 residues. V was cut by 4 bases and J by 4 bases, with 9 bases left in between. In DNA, the CDR3 is TGTGCCAGTAGTACTCAGGGGCCAGATACGCAGTATTTT. Translated, it gives CASSTQGPDTQYF.

V is TRBV2 and J is TRBJ2-5, with D perhaps matching TRBD2 (5 bases). Germline-derived CDR1 and CDR2 are SNHLY and FYNNEI. V was shortened by 6 bases and J by 5 bases, with 13 bases between the two germline ends. The CDR3 is 13 residues long. CDR3 DNA sequence: TGTGCCAGCAGGCCGACACCGGGGGAGACCCAGTACTTC. Protein: CASRPTPGETQYF.

Here the CDR3 reads CASSYVASGGAYNEQFF. DNA of the CDR3: TGTGCCAGCAGCTACGTGGCTAGCGGGGGGGCCTACAATGAGCAGTTCTTC. V usage is TRBV7-3 and J usage is TRBJ2-1; TRBD2 matches 12 bases. The CDR3 consists of 17 residues. Germline CDR1 SGHTA, CDR2 FQGTGA. The junction had 6 bases not matched to a gene; V was cut back by 4 bases and J by 2 bases.

The J gene is TRBJ2-3, the V gene TRBV4-1; tentative D call: TRBD2 (6 bases). The length of the CDR3 is 14 residues. Germline V gene lookup returns CDR1 MGHRA and CDR2 YSYEKL. Deletions cut 4 bases from V and 1 base from J, with 9 bases between. The DNA of the CDR3 is TGCGCCAGCAGCCGGGGGGTGGGCACAGATACGCAGTATTTT. Its translation is CASSRGVGTDTQYF.

The CDR3 DNA reads TGTGCCAGCAGCCTACCCGGGACAGGAGGCGGCTACACCTTC. This sequence encodes CASSLPGTGGGYTF. This sequence joins TRBV7-2 and TRBJ1-2; 8 bases align to TRBD1. Germline lookup yields CDR1 SGHTA and CDR2 FQGNSA. The trim removed 5 bases at V and 8 bases at J, leaving 10 bases unmatched. The CDR3 length is 14 residues.

The CDR3: CASSLVQGQGTDTQYF. The CDR3 DNA reads as TGTGCCAGCAGCTTAGTCCAGGGACAGGGCACAGATACGCAGTATTTT. This chain links TRBV7-9 with TRBJ2-3; 8 bases fit TRBD1. With 1 base clipped from V and 1 base from J, the junction kept 4 bases outside the gene matches. The CDR3 totals 16 residues. Looked up from germline, CDR1 is SEHNR and CDR2 is FQNEAQ (reference sequence).

A single count supports this clone. The J gene is TRBJ2-1, the V gene TRBV5-1; D possibly corresponds to TRBD2 (5 bases). Germline CDR1 SGHRS, CDR2 YFSETQ. CDR3 length equals 16 residues. The ends were cut back, 3 bases at V and 0 bases at J, with 13 bases in the middle. DNA of the CDR3: TGCGCCAGCAGCTCTAGTCAAGGACTCTCCTACAATGAGCAGTTCTTC. Translation gives CASSSSQGLSYNEQFF. Complete variable domain (other parts from reference TRBV5-1 and TRBJ2-1): KAGVTQTPRYLIKTRGQQVTLSCSPISGHRSVSWYQQTPGQGLQFLFEYFSETQRNKGNFPGRFSGRQFSNSRSEMNVSTLELGDSALYLCASSSSQGLSYNEQFFGPGTRLTVL.